The text below deals with one T cell receptor (beta chain). Its antigen is not yet known. No base qualities exist here, and no much larger clone lies one base off it. The trial excluded patients who had a history of autoimmune disease or who were on systemic immunosuppression. In every dose cohort, peripheral blood was drawn for TCR sequencing at baseline, cycle 4 day 1, and cycle 7 day 1. The samples were drawn from a first-in-human, open-label, multicenter phase I dose-escalation trial of ivuxolimab. Adults with locally advanced or metastatic melanoma, renal cell carcinoma, hepatocellular carcinoma or head and neck squamous cell carcinoma were enrolled in the trial. Before TCR sequencing, CD4+ and CD8+ T cells were separately sorted from peripheral blood. Genomic DNA was isolated from the sorted cells so that the TCRbeta CDR3 region could be sequenced. The immunoSEQ Assay was used for sequencing of TCRbeta CDR3 regions. TCRdb stores this immuneACCESS table with in-frame sequences only. Part of the clones is absent; in the studies checked, under half of the shortfall reflects unresolved V genes, and no reason is known for the rest. The sample yields more than 55,000 clones; 80% to 95% were counted once. In total, the top ten clones hold around 15% of the sample.

V is pared back by 1 base and J by 3 bases, with 13 bases lying between the germline termini. The CDR3 has 16 amino acids, counting the end cysteine and phenylalanine. Only the CDR3 portion is preserved as DNA: 48 bases, with reading frame beginning at the first base. As encoded in the germline V gene, CDR1 is SGHTA while CDR2 is FQGNSA. This specimen comes from a study of OX40 agonist ivuxolimab in advanced cancers. About the investigation overall: The costimulatory receptor OX40 (CD134) was targeted by ivuxolimab, a fully human IgG2 agonistic monoclonal antibody. Partial responses occurred in three dose-escalation patients: two with cutaneous melanoma and one with hepatocellular carcinoma. The paper covers the monotherapy dose-escalation part of the phase I ivuxolimab trial, which included N of about 56 patients. In the dose-escalation cohort, 82.7% of patients were male, and the mean age was approximately 60 years, with a range of about 20 to 90. Intravenous ivuxolimab was administered to patients every 2 weeks at six dose levels: 0.01, 0.1, 0.3, 1.5, 3 and 10 mg/kg. The purpose of peripheral TCRbeta sequencing was to test whether ivuxolimab changed TCR sequence diversity and led to clonal T-cell expansion. Of the approximately 53 patients in dose escalation, 19 had hepatocellular carcinoma, some 15 had melanoma, 9 had renal cell carcinoma and 9 had head and neck cancer. Patients were allowed to have had prior anti-PD-1, anti-PD-L1 or anti-CTLA-4 therapy, and around two fifths of the dose-escalation patients had been treated with checkpoint inhibitors.

The full study reports these points: On average, CD8+ T cells showed more expanded clones than CD4+ T cells after ivuxolimab. In the 0.1-3.0 mg/kg groups, partial responders had among the lowest normalized peripheral clonal expansion, particularly in CD8+ T cells. The antigen specificity of the clonally expanded peripheral T cells was not determined. Low levels of normalized T-cell clonal expansion were also shown by some nonresponding patients. At doses of 0.1 to 3.0 mg/kg, clonal expansion of both CD4+ and CD8+ blood T cells was observed from baseline to week 6.

The TCR originated in an adult with an advanced solid tumor such as melanoma, head and neck, liver or kidney cancer. The receptor chain draws on TRBV7-2 and TRBJ2-1; the D gene lacks a confident call. This sample comprised CD4+ or CD8+ T cells sorted from blood, obtained in a trial of the OX40 agonist ivuxolimab. The bases read TGTGCCAGCAGCTTAGAAAGGGCCAGACTCTACAATGAGCAGTTCTTC. Its amino acids are CASSLERARLYNEQFF.